The present T cell receptor (beta chain) was sequenced within a study of beta chain features in type 1 diabetes. General study points: The cDNA sequencing approach could over-represent high-TCR-expressing cells. Patients' naive, central memory and Treg TCRB repertoires seemed closer to one another than those of healthy donors. There was a moderate but significant shortening of TCRB CDR3s in all four CD4+ subsets of Type 1 diabetes patients.

Sorting that relied on CD45RO/CCR7/CD25/CD127/CD95/CD27 yielded CD4+ naive, central memory, regulatory and stem cell-like memory cells. The study reverse transcribed the entire isolated RNA, so it sequenced expressed TCRB transcripts. Assay used: immunoSEQ multiplex PCR; TCRdb lists only in-frame clones, some missing. The repertoire holds 15,000 or so clones, with roughly 60% as singletons. Germline V gives CDR1 SGHTA, CDR2 FQGNSA. Trimming at V came to 6 bases and at J to 7 bases, leaving 9 bases not matched to a gene. This CDR3 contains 15 residues. As regards this clone: Its antigen is as yet unknown.

The chain joins TRBV7-2 to TRBJ1-4, with 9 bases identical to TRBD1. The clonotype was recovered from a young woman with type 1 diabetes. The sequenced sample consisted of stem cell memory CD4+ T cells from blood. CDR3 sequence: CASSPNRGPGEKLFF. CDR3 bases: TGTGCCAGCAGTCCGAACAGGGGGCCTGGTGAAAAACTGTTTTTT.